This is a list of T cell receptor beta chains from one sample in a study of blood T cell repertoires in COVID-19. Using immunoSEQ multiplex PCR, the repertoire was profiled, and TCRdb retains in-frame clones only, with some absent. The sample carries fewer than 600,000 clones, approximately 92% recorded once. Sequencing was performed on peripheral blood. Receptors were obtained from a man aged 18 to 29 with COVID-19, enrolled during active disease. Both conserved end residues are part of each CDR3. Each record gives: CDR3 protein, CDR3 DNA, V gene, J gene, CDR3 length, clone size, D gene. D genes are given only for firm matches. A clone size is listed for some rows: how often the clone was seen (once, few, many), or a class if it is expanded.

CDR3aa: CASSRSSYNEQFF
CDR3nt: TGTGCCAGTAGTAGGAGCTCCTACAATGAGCAGTTCTTC
v_gene: TRBV19
j_gene: TRBJ2-1
len: 13
abundance: .
d_gene: .

CDR3aa: CASSRGRSSYNEQFF
CDR3nt: TGTGCCAGCAGCCGTGGTAGAAGCTCCTACAATGAGCAGTTCTTC
v_gene: TRBV7-2
j_gene: TRBJ2-1
len: 15
abundance: .
d_gene: .

CDR3aa: CASSPARGELPLHF
CDR3nt: TGTGCCAGCAGCCCCGCACGGGGGGAGTTACCCCTCCACTTT
v_gene: TRBV7-2
j_gene: TRBJ1-6
len: 14
abundance: .
d_gene: .

CDR3aa: CASSILKAVQFF
CDR3nt: TGTGCCAGCAGTATCCTTAAAGCGGTGCAGTTCTTC
v_gene: TRBV12-3/TRBV12-4
j_gene: TRBJ2-1
len: 12
abundance: .
d_gene: .

CDR3aa: CASSLGGSGSLDTQYF
CDR3nt: TGTGCCAGCAGCTTAGGAGGGAGCGGGAGTTTAGATACGCAGTATTTT
v_gene: TRBV7-2
j_gene: TRBJ2-3
len: 16
abundance: .
d_gene: TRBD2

CDR3aa: CASSLGLAGLNEQFF
CDR3nt: TGTGCCAGCAGCTTGGGACTAGCGGGATTAAATGAGCAGTTCTTC
v_gene: TRBV7-3
j_gene: TRBJ2-1
len: 15
abundance: few
d_gene: TRBD2

CDR3aa: CASRARTSGGFEQYF
CDR3nt: TGTGCCAGCAGGGCCCGGACTAGCGGGGGGTTCGAGCAGTACTTC
v_gene: TRBV2
j_gene: TRBJ2-7
len: 15
abundance: .
d_gene: TRBD2

CDR3aa: CATSRGFDEQFF
CDR3nt: TGTGCCACCAGCCGGGGGTTTGATGAGCAGTTCTTC
v_gene: TRBV15
j_gene: TRBJ2-1
len: 12
abundance: .
d_gene: .

CDR3aa: CASSSGTSGGGQTQYF
CDR3nt: TGTGCCAGCAGTTCCGGGACTAGCGGGGGGGGGCAGACCCAGTACTTC
v_gene: TRBV2
j_gene: TRBJ2-5
len: 16
abundance: .
d_gene: TRBD2

CDR3aa: CASSIGTGMSYEQYF
CDR3nt: TGTGCCAGTAGTATTGGGACAGGGATGTCCTACGAGCAGTACTTC
v_gene: TRBV19
j_gene: TRBJ2-7
len: 15
abundance: .
d_gene: TRBD1

CDR3aa: CASSQDPYVEQYF
CDR3nt: TGTGCCAGCAGCCAAGACCCCTACGTAGAGCAGTACTTC
v_gene: TRBV4-2
j_gene: TRBJ2-7
len: 13
abundance: .
d_gene: .

CDR3aa: CASSLLAGPGYEQYF
CDR3nt: TGTGCCAGCAGTTTATTAGCGGGGCCAGGCTACGAGCAGTACTTC
v_gene: TRBV27
j_gene: TRBJ2-7
len: 15
abundance: .
d_gene: TRBD2